The next 23 T cell receptor beta chains were all read from a single sample in a study of T cell repertoires in cytomegalovirus infection. No antigen is known for these receptors. From the reads, TCRdb called clonotypes with MiXCR, one entry per CDR3 protein. The sample contains around 300,000 distinct CDR3 sequences, about 25% of which appear only once. Specimen: cultured PBMCs, collected from culture after CMV antigen stimulation. The receptors derive from a human donor in good health (CMV status not recorded). Some clones in this sample may be carry-over from other donors' samples.

The table lists this clonotype with many counts. CDR3 sequence: CASSSGSVNEQFF. The DNA for the CDR3 is TGTGCCAGCAGCTCCGGTAGCGTCAATGAGCAGTTCTTC. The V call is TRBV7-8, the J call TRBJ2-1; TRBD2 might be the D (5 bases). V lost 4 bases to trimming and J lost 6 bases, with 10 bases between them. Germline values: CDR1 SGHVS, CDR2 FQNEAQ. This CDR3 has 13 amino acids. Drawing the rest from reference TRBV7-8 and TRBJ2-1, the complete variable domain is GAGVSQSPRYKVAKRGQDVALRCDPISGHVSLFWYQQALGQGPEFLTYFQNEAQLDKSGLPSDRFFAERPEGSVSTLKIQRTQQEDSAVYLCASSSGSVNEQFFGPGTRLTVL.

The V call is TRBV7-2, the J call TRBJ2-5, with 8 nucleotides matching TRBD1. Germline loops: CDR1 SGHTA, CDR2 FQGNSA. This CDR3 region has 16 residues. V lost 1 base, J lost 5 bases, and 9 bases stayed unmatched. This CDR3 is CASSLVRAGGRETQYF. CDR3 nucleotide sequence: TGTGCCAGCAGCTTAGTGAGGGCAGGGGGCAGGGAGACCCAGTACTTC.

This clonotype was seen repeatedly, ten times or more. The chain combines TRBV7-6 with TRBJ2-7; D is perhaps TRBD1 or TRBD2 (6 bases each). The CDR3 runs 15 residues. Germline loops: CDR1 SGHVS, CDR2 FNYEAQ. Trimming stripped 4 bases from V and 3 bases from J, with 16 bases between. The CDR3 coding sequence is TGTGCCAGCAGCTCCCCGAGCGGAGGGGGCTACGAGCAGTACTTC. Translated, it gives CASSSPSGGGYEQYF.

The chain employs TRBV27 and TRBJ2-6; D is ambiguous. Germline-derived CDR1 and CDR2 are MNHEY and SMNVEV (reference sequence). This CDR3 spans 16 amino acids. Between the trimmed V and J ends, which lost 5 bases and 0 bases, there was a span of 11 bases. As DNA, the CDR3 is TGTGCCAGCAGTCCCCAAAGTCCCTCTGGGGCCAACGTCCTGACTTTC. It yields the protein CASSPQSPSGANVLTF.

This clonotype was counted once. The chain recombines TRBV7-6 with TRBJ2-7; D is unclear. Per germline, CDR1 SGHVS and CDR2 FNYEAQ. The CDR3 runs 11 residues. V was clipped by 5 bases and J by 5 bases, with 7 bases between them. The CDR3 DNA follows: TGTGCCAGCAGCCTGTCCCACGAGCAGTACTTC. Translation: CASSLSHEQYF.

This clonotype was detected only a few times. V usage is TRBV19 and J usage is TRBJ2-1, with 12 bases fitting TRBD2. CDR1 is LNHDA and CDR2 is SQIVND in the germline V gene (reference sequence). This CDR3 region has 20 residues. With V trimmed by 0 bases and J by 2 bases, 11 bases remained unmatched. The CDR3 DNA is TGTGCCAGTAGTATAGACCCCGGACTAGCGGGATTGAACCCCTACAATGAGCAGTTCTTC. Its protein product is CASSIDPGLAGLNPYNEQFF. The full variable domain, rest sourced from reference TRBV19 and TRBJ2-1, is DGGITQSPKYLFRKEGQNVTLSCEQNLNHDAMYWYRQDPGQGLRLIYYSQIVNDFQKGDIAEGYSVSREKKESFPLTVTSAQKNPTAFYLCASSIDPGLAGLNPYNEQFFGPGTRLTVL.

At least ten counts were recorded for this clonotype. This sequence joins TRBV7-2 and TRBJ2-3; 7 bases are shared with TRBD2. Losses at the gene ends were 1 base for V and 2 bases for J; bases not matched to a gene: 6. The CDR3 is 16 amino acids. The V gene's germline CDR1 is SGHTA and CDR2 FQGNSA. The CDR3 reads CASSLVPAGVTDTQYF. The CDR3 DNA reads as TGTGCCAGCAGCTTAGTTCCCGCGGGAGTCACAGATACGCAGTATTTT.

The chain employs TRBV12-3 or TRBV12-4 and TRBJ1-1; tentative D call: TRBD1 (5 bases). The V end was cut by 0 bases, the J end by 6 bases, with 11 bases between. CDR3 length: 14 residues. The CDR3 bases are TGTGCCAGCAGTTTAGCGGGGGGAGGCTCTGAAGCTTTCTTT. Its protein is CASSLAGGGSEAFF.

The chain combines TRBV3-1 with TRBJ2-1, with TRBD2 as a possible D gene (6 bases). V shed 4 bases and J shed 8 bases, with 15 bases lying between them. The germline gives CDR1 LGHDT, CDR2 YNNKEL (reference sequence). CDR3 length: 14 amino acids. The CDR3 coding sequence is TGTGCCAGCAGCCGCGGAGGGCCTATCCATGAGCAGTTCTTC. Protein product: CASSRGGPIHEQFF.

The chain joins TRBV28 to TRBJ1-3; D unclear. The CDR3 loop spans 16 amino acids. Per germline, CDR1 MDHEN and CDR2 SYDVKM. V lost 4 bases to trimming and J lost 2 bases, with 15 bases between them. The CDR3: CASSSFDMAAGNTIYF. In nucleotides, the CDR3 is TGTGCCAGCAGTTCTTTTGACATGGCGGCTGGAAACACCATATATTTT.

This chain joins TRBV30 and TRBJ2-1; the match to TRBD2 covers 10 bases. The CDR3 is 14 residues long. Per germline, CDR1 GTSNPN and CDR2 SVGIG (reference sequence). Trimming removed 5 bases from V and 6 bases from J; junction bases left unmatched: 7. The CDR3 bases are TGTGCCTGGGCCGGGACTAGCGTTCTCAATGAGCAGTTCTTC. Translated, it gives CAWAGTSVLNEQFF.

This clonotype has just a few counts. This chain uses TRBV6-1 with TRBJ2-3, with TRBD2 identical over 12 bases. The CDR3 covers 16 residues. The trim removed 8 bases at V and 5 bases at J, leaving 11 bases unmatched. CDR1 is MNHNS, CDR2 SASEGT, per germline. As DNA, the CDR3 is TGTGCCAGCGGCCCCCGACTAGCGGGAGCGGGAGATACGCAGTATTTT. It codes for CASGPRLAGAGDTQYF.

This chain links TRBV4-1 with TRBJ1-1, with D unresolved. The length of the CDR3 is 14 residues. V was cut by 0 bases and J by 10 bases, with 15 bases left in between. Germline loops: CDR1 MGHRA, CDR2 YSYEKL. CDR3 in amino acids: CASSQDLYLTGAFF. The CDR3 bases are TGCGCCAGCAGCCAAGATCTTTACTTGACCGGAGCTTTCTTT.

CDR3 bases: TGTGCCAGCAGTTACTCGGCGGGCGGATACTCACCCCTCCACTTT. Amino acid sequence: CASSYSAGGYSPLHF. V and J are TRBV6-5 and TRBJ1-6; no reliable D call. Germline values: CDR1 MNHEY, CDR2 SVGAGI. The CDR3 has 15 residues. Trimming took 0 bases from V and 10 from J, leaving 13 bases between them.

This chain's CDR3 is CASSLLGLEQYF. The CDR3, as DNA: TGTGCCAGCAGTTTATTAGGGCTCGAGCAGTACTTC. This chain uses TRBV28 with TRBJ2-7; D is ambiguous. Deletions cut 1 base from V and 6 bases from J, with 7 bases between. Germline V gene sequence: CDR1 MDHEN, CDR2 SYDVKM. CDR3 length equals 12 residues.

This clonotype was observed a handful of times. The chain couples TRBV19 to TRBJ1-5; no clear D gene. The CDR3 runs to 11 residues. The V and J ends lost 8 bases and 2 bases respectively, with 4 bases between them. CDR1 and CDR2 (germline): LNHDA, SQIVND (reference sequence). CDR3 in amino acids: CASRGNQPQHF. DNA for the CDR3: TGTGCCAGTCGCGGCAATCAGCCCCAGCATTTT.

Comment on this clonotype: The junction and the germline gene differ at one end; a read error may be behind it. The rearrangement uses TRBV7-2 and TRBJ2-4; D not certain. Looked up from germline, CDR1 is SGHTA and CDR2 is FQGNSA. This CDR3 region has 15 residues. CDR3 nucleotide sequence: TGTGCCAGCAGCTTAGACCCGGTAGCCAAAAACATTCAGAACTTC. It is translated as CASSLDPVAKNIQNF.

This clonotype qualifies as medium-sized. CDR3 sequence reads: CASSLTNIGNQPQHF. CDR3 sequence (DNA): TGTGCCAGCAGCTTAACAAACATTGGCAATCAGCCCCAGCATTTT. The genes are TRBV7-8 and TRBJ1-5; no definite D call. V was clipped by 2 bases and J by 2 bases, with 10 bases between them. Germline V gives CDR1 SGHVS, CDR2 FQNEAQ. CDR3 length: 15 residues.

This chain joins TRBV2 and TRBJ1-1; D is uncertain. The V gene lost 3 bases and the J gene lost 11 bases, with 4 bases spanning the gap. This CDR3 spans 9 amino acids. Germline V gene sequence: CDR1 SNHLY, CDR2 FYNNEI. The CDR3 sequence: CASSDDAFF. The CDR3 bases are TGTGCCAGCAGTGATGACGCTTTCTTT.

V usage is TRBV4-1 and J usage is TRBJ2-3, with 12 bases aligning to TRBD1. Germline loops: CDR1 MGHRA, CDR2 YSYEKL. The CDR3 is 17 residues long. The V and J ends lost 0 bases and 5 bases, in that order; junction bases with no gene match: 6. DNA of the CDR3: TGCGCCAGCAGCCAAGAGGGAGGGACAGGGGGCATAGATACGCAGTATTTT. This gives the protein CASSQEGGTGGIDTQYF.

This clonotype was recorded many times. The chain links TRBV20-1 to TRBJ2-3; D uncertain. V lost 4 bases and J lost 2, with 13 bases in between. Germline assignment: CDR1 DFQATT and CDR2 SNEGSKA (reference sequence). The CDR3 loop spans 14 amino acids. The CDR3 coding sequence is TGCAGTGCTACAGAAGTTCCCACCACAGATACGCAGTATTTT. Amino acid sequence: CSATEVPTTDTQYF.

This clonotype has ten or more counts. J is TRBJ2-2 and V is TRBV28, with a weak D call TRBD1 (6 bases). V shed 5 bases and J shed 6 bases, with 13 bases lying between them. The CDR3 totals 14 residues. The germline V gene has CDR1 MDHEN and CDR2 SYDVKM. The CDR3 DNA reads TGTGCCAGCAGTCCACACAGGGCGCCCGGGGAGCTGTTTTTT. It encodes CASSPHRAPGELFF. The variable domain in full, with the rest retrieved from reference TRBV28 and TRBJ2-2, is DVKVTQSSRYLVKRTGEKVFLECVQDMDHENMFWYRQDPGLGLRLIYFSYDVKMKEKGDIPEGYSVSREKKERFSLILESASTNQTSMYLCASSPHRAPGELFFGEGSRLTVL.

This clonotype was recorded a few times. The V gene is TRBV2, the J gene TRBJ2-2, with D unresolved. Germline V CDR1 and CDR2: SNHLY, FYNNEI. This CDR3 is 17 amino acids long. V lost 8 bases, J lost 0 bases, and 19 bases lay in between. CDR3 nucleotides: TGTGCCAGCTCAGCCACACCCCCAGGCTCGAACACCGGGGAGCTGTTTTTT. This gives the protein CASSATPPGSNTGELFF.